A single sample is the source of the 21 T cell receptor beta chains below, sequenced in a study of human T cells and chemical hapten exposure. Time point here: patch test 2, 6 weeks after DPC sensitization. Treatment here: therapeutic diphenylcyclopropenone sensitization with weekly scalp DPC. TCRdb used MiXCR to reprocess the RACE reads, holding one entry per CDR3 protein. The sample contains tens of thousands of distinct CDR3 sequences, approximately 10% of which appear only once. The source was whole blood, collected in connection with sensitization to the hapten diphenylcyclopropenone (DPC). The source is a young man with alopecia areata. Some clones in this sample may be carry-over from other donors' samples.

The chain links TRBV6-5 to TRBJ1-1, with TRBD1 matching 9 bases. The CDR3 extends over 14 amino acids. V shed 5 bases and J 5 bases; nucleotides not matched to a gene: 6. Germline CDR1 MNHEY, CDR2 SVGAGI. CDR3 sequence: CASSRPGTGTEAFF. The CDR3 nucleotides are TGTGCCAGCAGTCGTCCCGGGACAGGGACTGAAGCTTTCTTT.

This clonotype was seen many times. This sequence joins TRBV7-2 and TRBJ1-2, with D maybe TRBD1 (6 bases). CDR3 length: 16 residues. Per germline, CDR1 SGHTA and CDR2 FQGNSA. V was shortened by 5 bases and J by 1 base, with 17 bases between the two germline ends. The CDR3 here is CASSPRGQRDNYGYTF. The CDR3 nucleotides are TGTGCCAGCAGCCCGCGAGGACAGAGGGATAACTATGGCTACACCTTC.

This clonotype has ten or more counts. The chain has TRBV7-8 and TRBJ2-3; D is undetermined. The length of the CDR3 is 14 residues. The germline CDR1 and CDR2 sequences are SGHVS and FQNEAQ. Trimming pared 7 bases from V and 0 bases from J, leaving 11 bases between. CDR3: CASTQLTSTDTQYF. CDR3 DNA sequence: TGTGCCAGCACCCAATTAACTAGCACAGATACGCAGTATTTT.

In its sample, this clonotype was seen many times. J is TRBJ2-3 and V is TRBV6-1; a weak D match, TRBD1 (6 bases). The CDR3 contains 17 residues. The V and J ends lost 2 bases and 2 bases respectively, with 17 bases between them. Per germline, CDR1 MNHNS and CDR2 SASEGT. The CDR3 DNA sequence: TGTGCCAGCAGTGAATCCCAGGGGACCTTTATCACAGATACGCAGTATTTT. Amino acids: CASSESQGTFITDTQYF.

The chain combines TRBV18 with TRBJ1-5, with D possibly TRBD1 on 6 matching bases. This CDR3 has 15 residues. Germline V CDR1 and CDR2: KGHSH, LQKENI. Deletions cut 6 bases from V and 0 bases from J, with 12 bases between. The CDR3 reads CASSPTGDSNQPQHF. In nucleotides, the CDR3 is TGTGCCAGCTCCCCGACAGGAGATAGCAATCAGCCCCAGCATTTT.

This clonotype was detected many times. The rearrangement links TRBV11-3 to TRBJ2-1, with D perhaps assigned TRBD1 or TRBD2 (5 bases each). The CDR3 totals 19 residues. The germline CDR1 and CDR2 sequences are SGHNT and YENEEA. The V and J ends lost 0 bases and 14 bases respectively, with 32 bases between them. The CDR3 DNA follows: TGTGCCAGCAGCTTAGATGGGGTCGGGGCAGGTTATTCCAACGATGTGGAGTTCTTC. Protein: CASSLDGVGAGYSNDVEFF.

This clonotype was seen many times. V gene TRBV19 combines with J gene TRBJ1-5, with 9 bases aligning to TRBD1. Trimming at V came to 4 bases and at J to 2 bases, leaving 3 bases not matched to a gene. Germline V lookup: CDR1 LNHDA, CDR2 SQIVND (reference sequence). The CDR3 is 15 amino acids. CDR3 nucleotide sequence: TGTGCCAGTAGTAGGACAGGGGAAGGCAATCAGCCCCAGCATTTT. As protein: CASSRTGEGNQPQHF.

The chain employs TRBV11-2 and TRBJ2-7; the D gene is possibly TRBD2 (5 bases). Germline lookup yields CDR1 SGHAT and CDR2 FQNNGV. Trimming removed 0 bases from V and 0 bases from J, with 9 bases in between. The CDR3 runs to 15 residues. The CDR3 loop reads CASSLDRGSSYEQYF. Here the CDR3 DNA reads TGTGCCAGCAGCTTAGATCGGGGAAGCTCCTACGAGCAGTACTTC.

This clonotype rates as medium-sized. The gene calls are TRBV29-1 and TRBJ1-1; D perhaps matches TRBD1 (6 bases). V gave up 8 bases and J gave up 4 bases, with 14 bases separating them. The CDR3 is made up of 12 amino acids. Germline loops: CDR1 SQVTM, CDR2 ANQGSEA. For the CDR3, the DNA is TGCAGCTTTAACAGGGTGGGCACTGAAGCTTTCTTT. Its protein is CSFNRVGTEAFF.

This clonotype appeared a few times. This rearrangement joins TRBV20-1 to TRBJ1-1; no clear D. The V and J ends lost 7 bases and 5 bases respectively, with 8 bases between them. From germline, CDR1 is DFQATT and CDR2 SNEGSKA (reference sequence). The CDR3 extends over 10 amino acids. The CDR3, as DNA: TGCAGTGTGGATCAAACTGAAGCTTTCTTT. It specifies CSVDQTEAFF.

This clonotype was picked up many times. The gene calls are TRBV12-3 or TRBV12-4 and TRBJ1-1; no clear D. CDR3 size: 13 residues. Deletions cut 5 bases from V and 4 bases from J, with 11 bases between. In DNA, the CDR3 is TGTGCCAGCAGTACCGGGGAGGGCACTGAAGCTTTCTTT. Its translation is CASSTGEGTEAFF.

This clonotype appeared many times. The rearrangement uses TRBV12-3 or TRBV12-4 and TRBJ1-1; D might be TRBD1 (5 bases). The CDR3 runs to 14 residues. V lost 6 bases to trimming and J lost 1 base, with 12 bases between them. In DNA, the CDR3 is TGTGCCAGCAGCCTAACAGGCGCGAACACTGAAGCTTTCTTT. Amino acid sequence: CASSLTGANTEAFF.

The rearrangement joins TRBV20-1 to TRBJ2-7; D possibly corresponds to TRBD1 (6 bases). The CDR3 sequence is 17 residues long. V lost 0 bases to trimming and J lost 5 bases, with 23 bases between them. Germline V gene sequence: CDR1 DFQATT, CDR2 SNEGSKA (reference sequence). CDR3 protein: CSARDSPPLGARDEQYF. CDR3 DNA: TGCAGTGCTAGAGATAGTCCCCCCCTGGGGGCTCGCGACGAGCAGTACTTC.

This clonotype was seen ten or more times. The genes are TRBV19 and TRBJ2-3; 9 bases fit TRBD1. V trimming: 11 bases; J trimming: 5 bases; junction bases outside the gene matches: 14. Germline CDR1 reads LNHDA; CDR2 reads SQIVND (reference sequence). The CDR3 consists of 15 residues. The CDR3 nucleotides are TGTGCCTCTGCTAAGGAACAGGGGGCAGGAGATACGCAGTATTTT. It translates to CASAKEQGAGDTQYF.

Comments on this clonotype: A much larger clone lies one base from this, so it may be a read error. The rearrangement uses TRBV6-2 or TRBV6-3 and TRBJ1-2; D is ambiguous. CDR1 is MNHEY and CDR2 is SVGEGT in the germline V gene. V was clipped by 2 bases and J by 8 bases, with 12 bases between them. This CDR3 is built from 13 residues. The CDR3 here is CASSYVQFKGYTF. CDR3 DNA: TGTGCCAGCAGTTACGTCCAGTTTAAGGGCTACACCTTC.

At least ten counts were recorded for this clonotype. This chain uses TRBV6-5 with TRBJ2-7; D might be TRBD2 (6 bases). In germline, CDR1 is MNHEY, CDR2 SVGAGI. The CDR3 runs to 12 residues. Trimming pared 6 bases from V and 6 bases from J, leaving 12 bases between. Written as DNA, the CDR3 is TGTGCCAGCAGGGGGGGAGACCGCGAGCAGTACTTC. It codes for CASRGGDREQYF.

This clonotype was counted a few times. This chain uses TRBV11-2 with TRBJ2-5; D remains ambiguous. CDR1 and CDR2 (germline): SGHAT, FQNNGV. Trimming removed 3 bases at V and 5 bases at J, with 4 bases between. The CDR3 runs 11 residues. CDR3 DNA sequence: TGTGCCAGCAGCTTTACCGAGACCCAGTACTTC. This encodes CASSFTETQYF.

This clonotype came up a few times. V gene TRBV7-2 combines with J gene TRBJ2-4; no firm D call. The CDR3 length is 17 residues. The germline CDR1 and CDR2 sequences are SGHTA and FQGNSA. V lost 6 bases to trimming and J lost 0 bases, with 18 bases between them. As DNA, the CDR3 is TGTGCCAGCAGTGAGTTAAAGATGTCTGTAGCCAAAAACATTCAGTACTTC. The encoded protein is CASSELKMSVAKNIQYF.

This clonotype was counted ten times or more. The chain employs TRBV2 and TRBJ1-5; D is undetermined. Trimming removed 4 bases from V and 7 bases from J, with 8 bases in between. Germline V lookup: CDR1 SNHLY, CDR2 FYNNEI. CDR3 size: 12 residues. CDR3 sequence (DNA): TGTGCCAGCAGTGGGGAGAACCAGCCCCAGCATTTT. It encodes CASSGENQPQHF.

At least ten counts were recorded for this clonotype. The chain links TRBV5-1 to TRBJ1-1; perhaps TRBD1 as D (6 bases). This CDR3 has 15 residues. Trimming took off 4 bases at V and 3 bases at J, with 16 bases between the two ends. The germline CDR1 and CDR2 sequences are SGHRS and YFSETQ. The CDR3 region has the DNA TGCGCCAGCAGCCCTGGACAGCCTCGGGACACTGAAGCTTTCTTT. Amino acids: CASSPGQPRDTEAFF.

The rearrangement links TRBV6-2 or TRBV6-3 to TRBJ2-2; D is uncertain. The V and J ends lost 1 base and 7 bases respectively, with 4 bases between them. The CDR3 is made up of 12 amino acids. Germline assignment: CDR1 MNHEY and CDR2 SVGEGT. The CDR3 spells CASSYWIGELFF. The CDR3 coding sequence is TGTGCCAGCAGTTACTGGATCGGGGAGCTGTTTTTT.